The present entry profiles one T cell receptor beta chain with its context. The sample comes from a study of blood T cell repertoires in COVID-19. Study-wide background: Samples came from the United States, Italy and Spain, spanning acute and convalescent COVID-19.

TCRdb's table, derived via immunoSEQ multiplex PCR, lists solely in-frame clones and lacks some. The profile covers 180,000 or so clones, with more than 70% appearing a single time and just under 8.5% taken by the ten largest. Germline trimming cut 5 bases from V and 0 bases from J; bases unmatched to any gene: 7. CDR1 is SEHNR and CDR2 is FQNEAQ in the germline V gene (reference sequence). This CDR3 has 16 residues. The chain has TRBV7-9 and TRBJ2-3; 8 bases are a match to TRBD2. Source material: peripheral blood. The receptor comes from a woman aged 55-69 years with acute or convalescent COVID-19. For the CDR3, the DNA is TGTGCCAGCAGCCCCCCCGGGACTAGAAGCACAGATACGCAGTATTTT. Translating gives CASSPPGTRSTDTQYF.